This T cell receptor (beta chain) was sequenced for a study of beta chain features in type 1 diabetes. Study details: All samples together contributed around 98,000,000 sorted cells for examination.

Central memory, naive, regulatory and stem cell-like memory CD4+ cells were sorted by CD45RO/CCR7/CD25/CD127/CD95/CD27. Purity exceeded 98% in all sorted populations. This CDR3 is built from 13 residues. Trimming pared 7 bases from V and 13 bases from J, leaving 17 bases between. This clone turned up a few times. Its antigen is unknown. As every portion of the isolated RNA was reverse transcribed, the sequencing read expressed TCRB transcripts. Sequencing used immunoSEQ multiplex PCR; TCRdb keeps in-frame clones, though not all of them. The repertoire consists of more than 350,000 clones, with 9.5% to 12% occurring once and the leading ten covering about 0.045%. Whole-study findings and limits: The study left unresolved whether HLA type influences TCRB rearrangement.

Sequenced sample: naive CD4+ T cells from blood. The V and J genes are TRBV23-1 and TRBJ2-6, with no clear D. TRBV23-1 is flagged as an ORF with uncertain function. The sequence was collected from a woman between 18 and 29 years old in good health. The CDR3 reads CASTTRRPHVLTF. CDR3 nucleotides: TGCGCCAGCACCACCCGACGTCCCCATGTCCTGACTTTC.